These 26 T cell receptor beta chains were sequenced from one sample in a study of CD8 T cell repertoires and HIV-1 epitope variants. The data were produced by immunoSEQ multiplex PCR, yet TCRdb's version contains in-frame clones alone and is incomplete. The sample yields 80,000 to 95,000 clones, roughly four fifths seen once. Sequencing was carried out using uncultured baseline CD8+ T cells from peripheral blood mononuclear cells (PBMCs). These TCRs come from a male donor with HIV.

The chain uses TRBV9 and TRBJ2-5; 9 bases map to TRBD1. The DNA end favors TRBJ2-7, so the J call may be wrong. In germline, CDR1 is SGDLS, CDR2 YYNGEE. The CDR3 extends over 15 amino acids. CDR3 protein: CASSPTGGKSYEQYF. The DNA for the CDR3 is TGTGCCAGCAGCCCCACAGGGGGCAAATCCTACGAGCAGTACTTC.

The DNA of the CDR3 is TGTGCCAGCAGCGTTAGGGGGATTAGCACAGATACGCAGTATTTT. Its protein product is CASSVRGISTDTQYF. This chain connects TRBV9 to TRBJ2-3, with D possibly matching TRBD1 (6 bases). Trimming removed 2 bases from V and 0 bases from J, with 10 bases in between. This CDR3 is built from 15 residues. The V gene's germline CDR1 is SGDLS and CDR2 YYNGEE.

The J gene is TRBJ2-5, the V gene TRBV6-1, with unresolved D. The CDR3 is 15 residues long. Germline loops: CDR1 MNHNS, CDR2 SASEGT. V shed 4 bases and J shed 5 bases, with 17 bases lying between them. The CDR3 reads CASSGLGTQGETQYF. The CDR3 DNA follows: TGTGCCAGCAGTGGTCTTGGCACACAAGGGGAGACCCAGTACTTC.

The V gene is TRBV5-1, the J gene TRBJ1-4; 9 bases agree with TRBD1. This CDR3 contains 15 residues. The V segment lost 4 bases and the J segment 5 bases; nucleotides outside the gene matches: 6. Germline CDR1 and CDR2: SGHRS and YFSETQ. For the CDR3, the DNA is TGCGCCAGCAGCATGTCGACAGGGGGGAATGAAAAACTGTTTTTT. It encodes CASSMSTGGNEKLFF. The full variable domain, its missing parts supplied by reference TRBV5-1 and TRBJ1-4, is KAGVTQTPRYLIKTRGQQVTLSCSPISGHRSVSWYQQTPGQGLQFLFEYFSETQRNKGNFPGRFSGRQFSNSRSEMNVSTLELGDSALYLCASSMSTGGNEKLFFGSGTQLSVL.

About this clone: The junction shows a germline mismatch at one end, possibly a read error. The chain links TRBV28 to TRBJ2-7, with TRBD1 matching over 8 bases. This CDR3 has 11 amino acids. The germline gives CDR1 MDHEN, CDR2 SYDVKM. This CDR3 reads CASSQGQATDF. CDR3 in DNA: TGTGCCAGCAGTCAGGGACAGGCCACGGACTTC.

This chain connects TRBV27 to TRBJ1-1; D gene ambiguous. The CDR3 is 12 amino acids. Per germline, CDR1 MNHEY and CDR2 SMNVEV (reference sequence). V was cut by 4 bases and J by 3 bases, with 6 bases left in between. CDR3 nucleotide sequence: TGTGCCAGCAGTTCCTGGGACACTGAAGCTTTCTTT. Translation: CASSSWDTEAFF.

The CDR3 region is CASRSGTSWETQYF. The CDR3 DNA is TGTGCCAGCAGGTCCGGGACTAGCTGGGAGACCCAGTACTTC. This chain uses TRBV6-5 with TRBJ2-5; TRBD2 matches at 9 bases. With V trimmed by 6 bases and J by 5 bases, 7 bases remained unmatched. Germline V lookup: CDR1 MNHEY, CDR2 SVGAGI. The CDR3 has 14 amino acids.

The chain links TRBV19 to TRBJ2-3; D not resolved. Germline CDR1 LNHDA, CDR2 SQIVND (reference sequence). The V gene lost 5 bases and the J gene lost 0 bases, with 9 bases spanning the gap. The CDR3 is made up of 14 amino acids. For the CDR3, the DNA is TGTGCCAGTAGTCCCATCGTTAGCACAGATACGCAGTATTTT. Translation gives CASSPIVSTDTQYF.

The chain joins TRBV27 to TRBJ1-1; no clear D gene. The germline V gene encodes CDR1 MNHEY and CDR2 SMNVEV (reference sequence). The CDR3 loop spans 14 amino acids. With 6 bases removed from V and 1 base from J, the gap between germline ends came to 12 bases. Here the CDR3 reads CASRKGRPNTEAFF. The DNA of the CDR3 is TGTGCCAGCAGAAAAGGACGGCCGAACACTGAAGCTTTCTTT.

The gene calls are TRBV7-9 and TRBJ1-2; TRBD1 might be the D (5 bases). This CDR3 contains 14 residues. Germline CDR1 SEHNR, CDR2 FQNEAQ (reference sequence). V dropped 3 bases and J dropped 3 bases, with 11 bases sitting between them. The CDR3 DNA follows: TGTGCCAGCAGCTTTGACAGTCCACACTATGGCTACACCTTC. Translating it yields CASSFDSPHYGYTF.

This chain connects TRBV7-9 to TRBJ1-5; D ambiguous. Trimming pared 0 bases from V and 5 bases from J, leaving 2 bases between. The CDR3 is 12 residues long. CDR1 is SEHNR and CDR2 is FQNEAQ in the germline V gene (reference sequence). CDR3 in amino acids: CASSLAHQPQHF. CDR3 bases: TGTGCCAGCAGCTTAGCGCATCAGCCCCAGCATTTT. Full variable domain (missing parts from reference TRBV7-9 and TRBJ1-5): DTGVSQNPRHKITKRGQNVTFRCDPISEHNRLYWYRQTLGQGPEFLTYFQNEAQLEKSRLLSDRFSAERPKGSFSTLEIQRTEQGDSAMYLCASSLAHQPQHFGDGTRLSIL.

In its sample, this clone was seen once. J is TRBJ2-5 and V is TRBV9, with D possibly TRBD1 on 5 matching bases. The CDR3 length is 15 residues. Per germline, CDR1 SGDLS and CDR2 YYNGEE. With 0 bases removed from V and 3 bases from J, the gap between germline ends came to 12 bases. This CDR3 reads CASSVGTQTKETQYF. The CDR3 DNA is TGTGCCAGCAGCGTAGGGACACAGACAAAAGAGACCCAGTACTTC.

The chain combines TRBV29-1 with TRBJ2-2; D uncertain. Germline V lookup: CDR1 SQVTM, CDR2 ANQGSEA. V was pared by 3 bases and J by 3 bases, with 8 bases between. CDR3 length equals 13 residues. CDR3: CSVEPGYTGELFF. The CDR3 DNA reads TGCAGCGTTGAGCCGGGTTACACCGGGGAGCTGTTTTTT.

This clone was recorded a few times. The chain recombines TRBV6-1 with TRBJ1-5; D remains ambiguous. The CDR3 contains 13 residues. Trimming pared 6 bases from V and 4 bases from J, leaving 10 bases between. Germline V gives CDR1 MNHNS, CDR2 SASEGT. The CDR3 nucleotides read TGTGCCAGCAGCCCTAATGGGAATCAGCCCCAGCATTTT. It specifies CASSPNGNQPQHF.

The V and J genes are TRBV15 and TRBJ2-1; a weak D match, TRBD2 (6 bases). The CDR3 is made up of 18 amino acids. Germline CDR1 is LNHNV and CDR2 is YYDKDF (reference sequence). Trimming left V 0 bases short and J 0 bases short, with 15 bases between. For the CDR3, the DNA is TGTGCCACCAGCAGAGAACGGCTAGCGACTTACTCCTACAATGAGCAGTTCTTC. Encoded protein: CATSRERLATYSYNEQFF. Together with reference TRBV15 and TRBJ2-1, the CDR3 gives the full variable domain: DAMVIQNPRYQVTQFGKPVTLSCSQTLNHNVMYWYQQKSSQAPKLLFHYYDKDFNNEADTPDNFQSRRPNTSFCFLDIRSPGLGDTAMYLCATSRERLATYSYNEQFFGPGTRLTVL.

The chain recombines TRBV6-5 with TRBJ2-5; TRBD2 aligns across 7 bases. The V and J ends lost 4 bases and 5 bases, in that order; junction bases with no gene match: 13. Looked up from germline, CDR1 is MNHEY and CDR2 is SVGAGI. The CDR3 totals 16 residues. The CDR3: CASSSQTSTLRETQYF. The CDR3 nucleotides read TGTGCCAGCAGTTCACAGACTAGCACCCTTCGGGAGACCCAGTACTTC.

V gene TRBV28 combines with J gene TRBJ2-7; D remains ambiguous. CDR1 MDHEN and CDR2 SYDVKM come from the germline V gene. The CDR3 totals 15 residues. The V end was cut by 5 bases, the J end by 4 bases, with 18 bases between. In DNA, the CDR3 is TGTGCCAGCAGTAAACGCCGGGTCTCCCCTTACGAGCAGTACTTC. Translated, it gives CASSKRRVSPYEQYF.

V is TRBV28 and J is TRBJ2-1, with 10 nucleotides matching TRBD2. The junction had 6 bases not matched to a gene; V was cut back by 3 bases and J by 7 bases. Germline loops: CDR1 MDHEN, CDR2 SYDVKM. CDR3 length: 15 residues. Here the CDR3 reads CASSLLAGAGNEQFF. The CDR3 DNA sequence: TGTGCCAGCAGTTTGCTAGCGGGGGCCGGGAATGAGCAGTTCTTC.

The chain couples TRBV7-9 to TRBJ2-1; a weak D match, TRBD1 (5 bases). The CDR3 sequence is 15 residues long. V was clipped by 0 bases and J by 3 bases, with 9 bases between them. CDR1 SEHNR and CDR2 FQNEAQ come from the germline V gene (reference sequence). In nucleotides, the CDR3 is TGTGCCAGCAGCTTAGCCAGCAGGGTCTACAATGAGCAGTTCTTC. Translating it yields CASSLASRVYNEQFF.

This chain uses TRBV2 with TRBJ1-1, with TRBD1 as a possible D gene (6 bases). This CDR3 region has 15 residues. The germline V gene encodes CDR1 SNHLY and CDR2 FYNNEI. With 7 bases removed from V and 3 bases from J, the gap between germline ends came to 18 bases. The CDR3, as DNA: TGTGCCAGCACGAGTGAACAGGGAGGGGACACTGAAGCTTTCTTT. Amino acids: CASTSEQGGDTEAFF.

In this sample, this clone turned up a few times. V gene TRBV5-1 combines with J gene TRBJ2-7, with D perhaps matching TRBD2 (6 bases). Germline lookup yields CDR1 SGHRS and CDR2 YFSETQ. This CDR3 comprises 18 residues. Deletions cut 4 bases from V and 2 bases from J, with 25 bases between. CDR3 nucleotides: TGCGCCAGCAGCCACGTTGTAGGAGGGCCGGTAGCGACCTACGAGCAGTACTTC. It is translated as CASSHVVGGPVATYEQYF.

This clone has a single count. The rearrangement links TRBV30 to TRBJ1-3; D ambiguous. The CDR3 covers 12 residues. From germline, CDR1 is GTSNPN and CDR2 SVGIG (reference sequence). Between the trimmed V and J ends, which lost 5 bases and 0 bases, there was a span of 5 bases. CDR3 sequence (DNA): TGTGCCTGGGTGGGCTCTGGAAACACCATATATTTT. Translating gives CAWVGSGNTIYF.

The chain recombines TRBV5-6 with TRBJ1-5, with D unresolved. CDR1 is SGHDT and CDR2 is YYEEEE in the germline V gene. The germline V and J ends were trimmed by 3 bases and 3 bases, with 4 bases remaining between them. The CDR3 runs to 12 residues. CDR3 protein: CASSSINQPQHF. DNA for the CDR3: TGTGCCAGCAGCTCTATCAATCAGCCCCAGCATTTT.

The rearrangement uses TRBV19 and TRBJ2-4, with 7 bases identical to TRBD2. Germline V lookup: CDR1 LNHDA, CDR2 SQIVND (reference sequence). J gave up 1 base and V 7 bases, and 7 bases lay outside the gene matches. The CDR3 is 15 amino acids. As DNA, the CDR3 is TGTGCCAGTAAAATGGCGGGAGAGGCCAAAAACATTCAGTACTTC. Translation gives CASKMAGEAKNIQYF.

This clone was seen once. This chain uses TRBV2 with TRBJ1-2, with 7 positions matching TRBD1. With 6 bases clipped from V and 1 base from J, the junction kept 2 bases outside the gene matches. The V gene's germline CDR1 is SNHLY and CDR2 FYNNEI. CDR3 length equals 13 residues. The CDR3 nucleotides read TGTGCCAGCAGGGGGGACAGTAACTATGGCTACACCTTC. Translating it yields CASRGDSNYGYTF.

The rearrangement links TRBV7-2 to TRBJ2-7; D is possibly TRBD2 (6 bases). CDR3 length equals 14 residues. Trimming took 1 base from V and 9 from J, leaving 16 bases between them. Per the germline V gene, CDR1 is SGHTA and CDR2 is FQGNSA. CDR3 loop: CASSLGWDSAGQYF. Here the CDR3 DNA reads TGTGCCAGCAGCTTAGGATGGGATTCAGCGGGGCAGTACTTC.